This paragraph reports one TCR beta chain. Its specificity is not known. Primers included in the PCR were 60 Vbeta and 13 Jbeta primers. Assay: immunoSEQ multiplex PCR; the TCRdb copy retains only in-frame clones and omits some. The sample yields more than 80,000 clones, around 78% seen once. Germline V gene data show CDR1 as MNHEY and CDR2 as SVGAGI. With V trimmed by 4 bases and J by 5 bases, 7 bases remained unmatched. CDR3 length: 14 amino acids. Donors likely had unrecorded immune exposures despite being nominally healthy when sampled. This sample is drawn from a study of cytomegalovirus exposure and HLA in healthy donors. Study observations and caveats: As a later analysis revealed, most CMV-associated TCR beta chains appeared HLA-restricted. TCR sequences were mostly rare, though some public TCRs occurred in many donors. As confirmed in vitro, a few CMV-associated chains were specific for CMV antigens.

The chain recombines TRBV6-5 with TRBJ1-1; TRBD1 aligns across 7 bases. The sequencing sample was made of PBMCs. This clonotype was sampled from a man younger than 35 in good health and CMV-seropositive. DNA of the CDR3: TGTGCCAGCAGTTGGGACAGAGCTGGGACTGAAGCTTTCTTT. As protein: CASSWDRAGTEAFF.